Below, 9 T cell receptor beta chains from the same sample are listed, as sequenced in a study of Ad26.COV2.S vaccination and SARS-CoV-2 variants. Treatment defined: roughly 20 received Ad26.COV2.S at low or high dose, single or two shots; 5 received placebo; per-sample allocation not given. Sampling was done on day 63 after the first vaccine or placebo injection. Measured with immunoSEQ multiplex PCR; TCRdb has only the in-frame clones, and not every one. The sample includes about 420,000 clones, around 89% of them seen just once. Sequencing was performed on peripheral blood, taken in a trial of Ad26.COV2.S vaccine versus placebo. These TCRs come from a person between 18 and 65 years old who received the Ad26.COV2.S COVID-19 vaccine or a placebo.

On this clone itself: The same CDR3 also results from other DNA sequences found in this sample. The chain uses TRBV7-2 and TRBJ2-3, with 7 bases matching TRBD2. Per germline, CDR1 SGHTA and CDR2 FQGNSA. The V gene end was trimmed by 5 bases and the J gene end by 6 bases; junction bases not matched to a gene: 11. The CDR3 consists of 15 residues. CDR3 nucleotides: TGTGCCAGCAGCCCCAGCGGGGTCGGGACGGATACGCAGTATTTT. This translates into CASSPSGVGTDTQYF.

V gene TRBV19 combines with J gene TRBJ1-2; no reliable D call. This CDR3 comprises 13 residues. Deletions cut 7 bases from V and 10 bases from J, with 19 bases between. The V gene's germline CDR1 is LNHDA and CDR2 SQIVND (reference sequence). In DNA form, the CDR3 reads TGTGCCAGTACCTTAGACCGTCGTGGTGTCTACACCTTC. Translating it yields CASTLDRRGVYTF.

Only a few counts were recorded for this clone. The chain joins TRBV28 to TRBJ1-3; D is perhaps TRBD1 (5 bases). V lost 7 bases and J lost 9, with 22 bases in between. CDR1 and CDR2 from the germline V gene are MDHEN and SYDVKM. This CDR3 is built from 15 residues. DNA of the CDR3: TGTGCCAGCACCCTGACCAGGGCGGGGGAAACCACCATATATTTT. It specifies CASTLTRAGETTIYF.

V usage is TRBV4-2 and J usage is TRBJ2-7; D ambiguous. This CDR3 is 13 amino acids long. The germline CDR1 and CDR2 sequences are LGHNA and YNFKEQ. V gave up 2 bases and J gave up 1 base, with 6 bases separating them. The CDR3 DNA reads TGTGCCAGCAGCCAACCCCATTCCTACGAGCAGTACTTC. As protein: CASSQPHSYEQYF.

The V gene is TRBV18, the J gene TRBJ1-3, with 7 bases that match TRBD1. The CDR3 has 15 amino acids. The trim removed 2 bases at V and 4 bases at J, leaving 5 bases unmatched. Germline-derived CDR1 and CDR2 are KGHSH and LQKENI. The CDR3 loop is CASSPTGEKGNTIYF. The CDR3 coding sequence is TGTGCCAGCTCACCAACAGGGGAAAAAGGAAACACCATATATTTT.

The rearrangement uses TRBV19 and TRBJ1-5; D gene uncertain. Trimming stripped 5 bases from V and 4 bases from J, with 9 bases between. This CDR3 has 13 amino acids. Germline values: CDR1 LNHDA, CDR2 SQIVND (reference sequence). The CDR3 is CASSLSRNQPQHF. DNA of the CDR3: TGTGCCAGTAGTCTGTCACGTAATCAGCCCCAGCATTTT.

The rearrangement links TRBV12-3 or TRBV12-4 to TRBJ1-5; TRBD1 is a possible D gene (6 bases). The CDR3 is made up of 12 amino acids. V was shortened by 4 bases and J by 6 bases, with 7 bases between the two germline ends. The CDR3 reads CASSSQGQPQHF. CDR3 bases: TGTGCCAGCAGTTCACAGGGTCAGCCCCAGCATTTT.

CDR3 protein: CAWTGARYEQYF. In DNA form, the CDR3 reads TGTGCCTGGACAGGGGCCAGGTACGAGCAGTACTTC. The genes are TRBV30 and TRBJ2-7; D is perhaps TRBD1 (6 bases). CDR1 and CDR2 from the germline V gene are GTSNPN and SVGIG (reference sequence). The CDR3 contains 12 residues. Deletions cut 4 bases from V and 4 bases from J, with 11 bases between.

J is TRBJ1-2 and V is TRBV19; D possibly corresponds to TRBD1 (5 bases). V was pared by 6 bases and J by 0 bases, with 14 bases between. Germline loops: CDR1 LNHDA, CDR2 SQIVND (reference sequence). This CDR3 has 15 residues. The CDR3 DNA follows: TGTGCCAGTAGGCCCGGGACGGCCTCTAACTATGGCTACACCTTC. Residues: CASRPGTASNYGYTF.